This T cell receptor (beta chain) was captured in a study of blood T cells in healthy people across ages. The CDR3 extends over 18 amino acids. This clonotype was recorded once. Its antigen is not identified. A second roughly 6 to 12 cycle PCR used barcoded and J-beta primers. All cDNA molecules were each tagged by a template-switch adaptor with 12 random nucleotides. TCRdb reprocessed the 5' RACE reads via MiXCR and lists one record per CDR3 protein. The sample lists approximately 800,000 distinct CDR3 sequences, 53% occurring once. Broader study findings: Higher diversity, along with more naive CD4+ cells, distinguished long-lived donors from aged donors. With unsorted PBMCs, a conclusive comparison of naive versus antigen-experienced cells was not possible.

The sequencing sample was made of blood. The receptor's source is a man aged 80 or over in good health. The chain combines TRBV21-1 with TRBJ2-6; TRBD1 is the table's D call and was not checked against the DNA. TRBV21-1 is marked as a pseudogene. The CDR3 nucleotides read TGTGCCAGCAGCCACCGGGACAGGGGCCTCTCTGGGGCCAACGTCCTGACTTTC. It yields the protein CASSHRDRGLSGANVLTF.